This record concerns one T cell receptor (beta chain) sequence. Source study methods: Reference gene primer amplification gave nucleated cell count estimates. Assay: immunoSEQ multiplex PCR; the TCRdb copy retains only in-frame clones and omits some. V and J calls plus clone size are reproduced from that table; the DNA served to infer D and trimming. The data contain about 200,000 clones, more than 75% of them singletons. Germline V CDR1 and CDR2: SGHNT, YYREEE (reference sequence). Losses at the gene ends were 4 bases for V and 9 bases for J; bases not matched to a gene: 15. The CDR3 is 16 amino acids. This sample is part of a study of blood T cell repertoires in COVID-19. Study-level background: Some COVID-19 samples were acute and others convalescent; all came from the United States, Italy and Spain. T cells, B-cell-depleted T cells, or PBMCs provided the cDNA or gDNA that served as material.

The chain combines TRBV5-4 with TRBJ2-1; TRBD1 aligns across 8 bases. This TCR came from a human donor in a cohort sampled during active COVID-19. Sequenced sample: peripheral blood. The CDR3 bases are TGTGCCAGCAGCCCCAGCCGGGACAGGAACTACGGTGAGCAGTTCTTC. Residues: CASSPSRDRNYGEQFF.